The source of this T cell receptor (beta chain) is a study of post-analysis software for immune sequencing data. Broader study findings: Roughly 5 TRBV segments, TRBV5-6, TRBV5-1 and TRBV20-1 among them, were found more frequent in patients than controls. Controls significantly exceeded multiple sclerosis patients in normalized Chao1 diversity. Under the F measure, samples that were prepared in one batch clustered strongly together.

The library was made from cDNA and included unique molecular identifiers. TCRdb processed the PCR reads anew with MiXCR; each CDR3 protein has one entry. Of around 700,000 distinct CDR3 sequences in the sample, 55% to 60% were seen once. This CDR3 is 16 amino acids long. CDR1 and CDR2 (germline): WSHSY, SAAADI. V gave up 6 bases and J gave up 6 bases, with 20 bases separating them. Worth noting for this clonotype: The antigen remains undetermined.

The sequence came from a girl aged 2 to 10 with multiple sclerosis. The rearrangement uses TRBV10-2 and TRBJ2-2, with D tentatively TRBD1 or TRBD2 (6 bases each). The sample taken for sequencing was blood. The CDR3 sequence: CASSVASGAFPGELFF. In nucleotides, the CDR3 is TGCGCCAGCAGCGTAGCCTCGGGGGCCTTTCCCGGGGAGCTGTTTTTT.